This T cell receptor (beta chain) was sequenced during a study of technical replicates of blood from several donors. TCRdb's copy holds only in-frame clones and misses some; the assay was immunoSEQ multiplex PCR. The data contain just under 60,000 clones, 91% of them seen just once; the ten biggest clones take up less than 5%. This CDR3 is 17 amino acids long. The ends lost 2 bases at V and 3 bases at J; junction bases unmatched: 11. The chain has TRBV23-1 and TRBJ2-3; 7 positions match TRBD2. TRBV23-1 is known as an ORF, though its function is uncertain. The sequenced sample was PBMCs. The origin of this receptor is a human donor in good health. Some clones in this sample may be carry-over from other donors' samples. CDR3 sequence (DNA): TGCGCCAGCAGTCAACCCCAGGGCTGCGGGAGAACAGATACGCAGTATTTT. Translating gives CASSQPQGCGRTDTQYF.